What follows describes a single T cell receptor beta chain. These data come from a study of T cell clones after liver transplantation. As for the study in general: TCRbeta sequencing after a pre-transplant mixed lymphocyte reaction identified graft-donor-reactive clones, later tracked in post-transplant blood. Standard immunosuppression, with no induction, continued until 12-24 months after transplant.

Clones were read by immunoSEQ multiplex PCR, and TCRdb kept only the in-frame ones, dropping some. Of 85,000 to 130,000 clones listed, around 86% were seen once; the top ten hold around 0.94%. Unstimulated PBMCs were sorted into CD3+CD4+ and CD3+CD8+ populations. V shed 1 base and J 1 base; nucleotides not matched to a gene: 7. This CDR3 has 19 amino acids. Germline V gene sequence: CDR1 SGHDN, CDR2 FVKESK. The J gene is TRBJ2-2, the V gene TRBV14; 12 bases match TRBD2. The sequencing here drew on CD4+ T cells from blood, taken before liver transplant. The TCR sequence derives from a human donor who received a liver transplant. CDR3 coding DNA: TGTGCCAGCAGCCAAGGGCTGACTAGCGGGAGAAGGAACACCGGGGAGCTGTTTTTT. It translates to CASSQGLTSGRRNTGELFF.